This T cell receptor beta chain is from a study of T cell changes during pregnancy in multiple sclerosis. The protocol was immunoSEQ multiplex PCR, while the TCRdb copy is restricted to in-frame clones and leaves out a portion. This sample has fewer than 35,000 clones, with 91% found just once. CDR1 is MGHRA and CDR2 is YSYEKL in the germline V gene. The CDR3 has 14 residues. Deletions cut 2 bases from V and 4 bases from J, with 11 bases between. Specimen: CD4+ T cells from peripheral blood mononuclear cells, collected in the third trimester of pregnancy. This rearrangement joins TRBV4-1 to TRBJ1-2, with TRBD1 as a possible D gene (5 bases). This clonotype was obtained from a female donor in good health, enrolled as a control in a pregnancy study. DNA of the CDR3: TGCGCCAGCAGCCAATCAGGGCTCCCCTATGGCTACACCTTC. The encoded protein is CASSQSGLPYGYTF.